In its sample, the clone carrying this T cell receptor (beta chain) was seen a few times. Its antigen is not known. Expressed TCRB transcripts were sequenced, since all the RNA that had been isolated was reverse transcribed. The data were produced by immunoSEQ multiplex PCR, yet TCRdb's version contains in-frame clones alone and is incomplete. The table has hundreds of thousands of clones, around an eighth seen once. This sample was included in a study of beta chain features in type 1 diabetes. The length of the CDR3 is 13 residues. From germline, CDR1 is KGHSH and CDR2 LQKENI. Between the trimmed V and J ends, which lost 1 base and 3 bases, there was a span of 6 bases. Study outcomes and limitations: Within the patient group, naive, central memory and Treg TCRB repertoires appeared more similar to each other than within healthy donors.

Sequencing was performed on naive CD4+ T cells from blood. The rearrangement uses TRBV18 and TRBJ1-1, with D perhaps TRBD1 (5 bases). The sequence derives from a man younger than 35 in good health. CDR3 sequence reads: CASSPLQDTEAFF. CDR3 coding DNA: TGTGCCAGCTCACCACTACAGGACACTGAAGCTTTCTTT. Looking up the rest from reference TRBV18 and TRBJ1-1 gives the full variable domain: NAGVMQNPRHLVRRRGQEARLRCSPMKGHSHVYWYRQLPEEGLKFMVYLQKENIIDESGMPKERFSAEFPKEGPSILRIQQVVRGDSAAYFCASSPLQDTEAFFGQGTRLTVV.